One T cell receptor beta chain is described in this entry. These data are taken from a study of PD-1 blockade in mismatch repair-deficient tumors. V shed 3 bases and J shed 6 bases, with 12 bases lying between them. Germline V gives CDR1 MNHEY, CDR2 SMNVEV (reference sequence). CDR3 length: 14 residues. Assay: immunoSEQ multiplex PCR; the TCRdb copy retains only in-frame clones and omits some. The sample has about 67,000 clones; 78% are singletons. The chain uses TRBV27 and TRBJ2-1; no clear D. This TCR was sampled from an adult with mismatch repair-deficient cancer. The material was peripheral blood, obtained 2 weeks after starting pembrolizumab. CDR3 sequence reads: CASSFNLATNEQFF. In DNA, the CDR3 is TGTGCCAGCAGTTTTAATTTGGCAACCAATGAGCAGTTCTTC.